This is a list of T cell receptor beta chains from one sample in a study of blood T cell repertoires in COVID-19. Some clones are missing from TCRdb's copy, which holds only in-frame ones; the method was immunoSEQ multiplex PCR. The sample records some 350,000 clones, 80% to 90% being singletons. Sequencing used PBMCs or T cells enriched from blood (not recorded which). The origin of the receptors is a young man who had recovered from COVID-19. Both conserved end residues are part of each CDR3. The D gene is left open where the match is weak. The size of a clone is reported for some rows only, either as once, few or many, or as a class for expanded clones.

clone_size: NA
d_call: TRBD1
v_call: TRBV15
cdr3_length: 15
j_call: TRBJ1-1
cdr3_nt: TGTGCCACCAGCAGGCGGGACAGAAGCTCCACTGAAGCTTTCTTT
cdr3_aa: CATSRRDRSSTEAFF

clone_size: NA
d_call: TRBD1
v_call: TRBV4-1
cdr3_length: 14
j_call: TRBJ2-7
cdr3_nt: TGCGCCAGCAGCCTCCGGACAGGACCCTACGAGCAGTACTTC
cdr3_aa: CASSLRTGPYEQYF

clone_size: NA
d_call: NA
v_call: TRBV4-1
cdr3_length: 17
j_call: TRBJ2-7
cdr3_nt: TGCGCCAGCAGCCGACAGATGAAATTATTGGGCTCCTACGAGCAGTACTTC
cdr3_aa: CASSRQMKLLGSYEQYF

clone_size: NA
d_call: TRBD2
v_call: TRBV4-2
cdr3_length: 15
j_call: TRBJ2-1
cdr3_nt: TGTGCCAGCAGCCGTTCTAGCGGGGGGGACAATGAGCAGTTCTTC
cdr3_aa: CASSRSSGGDNEQFF

clone_size: once
d_call: NA
v_call: TRBV30
cdr3_length: 12
j_call: TRBJ1-2
cdr3_nt: TGTGCCTGGACACAGGGTTTTTTCGGCTACACCTTC
cdr3_aa: CAWTQGFFGYTF

clone_size: NA
d_call: TRBD2
v_call: TRBV11-2
cdr3_length: 16
j_call: TRBJ2-3
cdr3_nt: TGTGCCAGCAGCTTTGGAAGCGGGGGGGCGGCAGATACGCAGTATTTT
cdr3_aa: CASSFGSGGAADTQYF

clone_size: NA
d_call: TRBD2
v_call: TRBV5-1
cdr3_length: 16
j_call: TRBJ2-1
cdr3_nt: TGCGCCAGCAGCTTGTTTTCCAGCGGGGATACGAATGAGCAGTTCTTC
cdr3_aa: CASSLFSSGDTNEQFF

clone_size: NA
d_call: TRBD1
v_call: TRBV2
cdr3_length: 15
j_call: TRBJ1-5
cdr3_nt: TGTGCCAGCAGTGCTACCGGACAGGGCAATCAGCCCCAGCATTTT
cdr3_aa: CASSATGQGNQPQHF

clone_size: NA
d_call: TRBD1
v_call: TRBV19
cdr3_length: 16
j_call: TRBJ1-5
cdr3_nt: TGTGCCAGTAGTATAGATTGGACAGGGGGTAACCAGCCCCAGCATTTT
cdr3_aa: CASSIDWTGGNQPQHF

clone_size: NA
d_call: NA
v_call: TRBV6-5
cdr3_length: 14
j_call: TRBJ1-1
cdr3_nt: TGTGCCAGCAGTTACTCCACAGAAAACACTGAAGCTTTCTTT
cdr3_aa: CASSYSTENTEAFF

clone_size: NA
d_call: NA
v_call: TRBV5-6
cdr3_length: 18
j_call: TRBJ2-3
cdr3_nt: TGTGCCAGCAGCTTGGGTAGAGCCCGCAGGGGTGGAACAGATACGCAGTATTTT
cdr3_aa: CASSLGRARRGGTDTQYF

clone_size: NA
d_call: TRBD1
v_call: TRBV27
cdr3_length: 14
j_call: TRBJ2-7
cdr3_nt: TGTGCCAGCAGCCCCGGGACAGGTCTCTACGAGCAGTACTTC
cdr3_aa: CASSPGTGLYEQYF

clone_size: NA
d_call: TRBD2
v_call: TRBV13
cdr3_length: 15
j_call: TRBJ2-7
cdr3_nt: TGTGCCAGCAGCCTTAGCGGGGGGCCTTCCTACGAGCAGTACTTC
cdr3_aa: CASSLSGGPSYEQYF

clone_size: NA
d_call: TRBD2
v_call: TRBV6-1
cdr3_length: 17
j_call: TRBJ2-5
cdr3_nt: TGTGCCAGCAGTGACCCGCGCGGGGGAACCTGGGAAGAGACCCAGTACTTC
cdr3_aa: CASSDPRGGTWEETQYF

clone_size: NA
d_call: NA
v_call: TRBV14
cdr3_length: 14
j_call: TRBJ1-2
cdr3_nt: TGTGCCAGCAGCCAAGTATTGCAGGACTATGGCTACACCTTC
cdr3_aa: CASSQVLQDYGYTF

clone_size: NA
d_call: TRBD2
v_call: TRBV7-6
cdr3_length: 15
j_call: TRBJ2-7
cdr3_nt: TGTGCCAGCAGCTTAGCACTAGCGGGGGCCGGCGAGCAGTACTTC
cdr3_aa: CASSLALAGAGEQYF

clone_size: NA
d_call: TRBD2
v_call: TRBV9
cdr3_length: 14
j_call: TRBJ2-5
cdr3_nt: TGTGCCAGCAGCGTCACTAGCGGGGGATTGACCCAGTACTTC
cdr3_aa: CASSVTSGGLTQYF

clone_size: NA
d_call: TRBD2
v_call: TRBV19
cdr3_length: 14
j_call: TRBJ2-3
cdr3_nt: TGTGCCAGTCAAGCGGGGCTGAGCACAGATACGCAGTATTTT
cdr3_aa: CASQAGLSTDTQYF

clone_size: once
d_call: NA
v_call: TRBV3-1/TRBV3-2
cdr3_length: 13
j_call: TRBJ2-7
cdr3_nt: TGTGCCAGCAGCCAAGGGACAGCCTACGAGCAGTACTTC
cdr3_aa: CASSQGTAYEQYF

clone_size: once
d_call: TRBD1
v_call: TRBV24-1
cdr3_length: 16
j_call: TRBJ1-3
cdr3_nt: TGTGCCACCAGTGATGGGACAGGGGGCGTTGGAAACACCATATATTTT
cdr3_aa: CATSDGTGGVGNTIYF

clone_size: NA
d_call: NA
v_call: TRBV5-1
cdr3_length: 16
j_call: TRBJ2-6
cdr3_nt: TGCGCCAGCAGCTTGGCCGCAGGGGCTGGGGCCAACGTCCTGACTTTC
cdr3_aa: CASSLAAGAGANVLTF

clone_size: NA
d_call: TRBD1
v_call: TRBV15
cdr3_length: 18
j_call: TRBJ1-5
cdr3_nt: TGTGCCACCAGCAGTCCGGGACAGGGTTTGTTGAGCAATCAGCCCCAGCATTTT
cdr3_aa: CATSSPGQGLLSNQPQHF

clone_size: NA
d_call: NA
v_call: TRBV11-2
cdr3_length: 14
j_call: TRBJ1-1
cdr3_nt: TGTGCCAGCAGCCATACTACGATTAGCACTGAAGCTTTCTTT
cdr3_aa: CASSHTTISTEAFF

clone_size: few
d_call: NA
v_call: TRBV19
cdr3_length: 14
j_call: TRBJ2-1
cdr3_nt: TGTGCCAGTATCTGGCAGGGGGAGGTCAATGAGCAGTTCTTC
cdr3_aa: CASIWQGEVNEQFF

clone_size: few
d_call: NA
v_call: TRBV29-1
cdr3_length: 13
j_call: TRBJ1-2
cdr3_nt: TGCAGCGTCCTTATACAGGGCGGCTATGGCTACACCTTC
cdr3_aa: CSVLIQGGYGYTF

clone_size: NA
d_call: NA
v_call: TRBV12-3/TRBV12-4
cdr3_length: 11
j_call: TRBJ2-1
cdr3_nt: TGTGCCAGCAGTTTAGGGACACCCCAGTTCTTC
cdr3_aa: CASSLGTPQFF